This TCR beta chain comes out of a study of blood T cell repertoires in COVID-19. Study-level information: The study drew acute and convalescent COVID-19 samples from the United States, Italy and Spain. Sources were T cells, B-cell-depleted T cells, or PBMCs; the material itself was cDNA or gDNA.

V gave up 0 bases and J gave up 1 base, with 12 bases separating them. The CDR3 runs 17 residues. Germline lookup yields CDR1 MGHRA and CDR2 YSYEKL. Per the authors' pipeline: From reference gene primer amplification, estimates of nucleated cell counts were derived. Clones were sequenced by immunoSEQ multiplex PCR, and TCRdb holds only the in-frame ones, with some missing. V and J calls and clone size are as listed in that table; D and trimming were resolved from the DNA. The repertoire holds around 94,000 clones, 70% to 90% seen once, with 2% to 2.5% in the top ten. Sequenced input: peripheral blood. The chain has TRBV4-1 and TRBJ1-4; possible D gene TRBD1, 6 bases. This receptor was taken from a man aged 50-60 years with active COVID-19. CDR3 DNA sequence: TGCGCCAGCAGCCAAGACCAGGGGTCCCTAACTAATGAAAAACTGTTTTTT. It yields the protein CASSQDQGSLTNEKLFF.